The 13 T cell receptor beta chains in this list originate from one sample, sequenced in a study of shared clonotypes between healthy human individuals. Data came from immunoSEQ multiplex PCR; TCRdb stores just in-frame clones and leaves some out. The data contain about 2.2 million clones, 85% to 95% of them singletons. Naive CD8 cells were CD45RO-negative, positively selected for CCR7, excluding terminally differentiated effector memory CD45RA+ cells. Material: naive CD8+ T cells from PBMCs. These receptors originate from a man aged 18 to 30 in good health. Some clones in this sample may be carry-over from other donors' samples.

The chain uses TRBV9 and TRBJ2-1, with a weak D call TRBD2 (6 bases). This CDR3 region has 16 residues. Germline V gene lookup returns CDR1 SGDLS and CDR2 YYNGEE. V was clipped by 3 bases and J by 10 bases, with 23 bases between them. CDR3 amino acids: CASSDESETSLAEQFF. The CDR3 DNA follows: TGTGCCAGCAGCGACGAATCAGAGACCAGCCTAGCGGAGCAGTTCTTC.

The CDR3: CASSQDNFKGIYGYTF. The CDR3 region has the DNA TGCGCCAGCAGCCAAGATAATTTTAAGGGAATCTATGGCTACACCTTC. This sequence joins TRBV4-1 and TRBJ1-2; D is uncertain. The germline gives CDR1 MGHRA, CDR2 YSYEKL. The V end lost 0 bases, the J end lost 4 bases, and 15 bases lay between the germline ends. The CDR3 has 16 amino acids.

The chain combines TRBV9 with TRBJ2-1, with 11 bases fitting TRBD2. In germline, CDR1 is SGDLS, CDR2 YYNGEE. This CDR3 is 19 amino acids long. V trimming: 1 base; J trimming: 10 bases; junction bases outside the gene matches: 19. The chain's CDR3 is CASSVSREEGLAAQGEQFF. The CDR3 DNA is TGTGCCAGCAGCGTAAGTAGGGAGGAGGGACTAGCGGCCCAGGGAGAGCAGTTCTTC.

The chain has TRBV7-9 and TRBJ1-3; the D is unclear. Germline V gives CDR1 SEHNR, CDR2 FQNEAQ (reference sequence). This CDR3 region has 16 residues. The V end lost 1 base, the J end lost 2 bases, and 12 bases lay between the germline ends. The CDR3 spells CASSLEGRGTGNTIYF. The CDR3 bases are TGTGCCAGCAGCTTAGAAGGGAGAGGGACTGGAAACACCATATATTTT.

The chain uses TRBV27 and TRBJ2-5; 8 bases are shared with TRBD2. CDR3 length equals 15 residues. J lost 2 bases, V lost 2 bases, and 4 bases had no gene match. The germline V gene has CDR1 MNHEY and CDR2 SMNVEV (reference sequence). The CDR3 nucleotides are TGTGCCAGCAGTTTACTAGCGGGTATACAAGAGACCCAGTACTTC. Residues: CASSLLAGIQETQYF.

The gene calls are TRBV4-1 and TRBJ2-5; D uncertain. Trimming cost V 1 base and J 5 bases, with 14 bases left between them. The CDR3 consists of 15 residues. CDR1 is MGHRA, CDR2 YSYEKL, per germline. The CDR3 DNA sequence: TGCGCCAGCAGCCAAGTACCTTTAGGTTCGGAGACCCAGTACTTC. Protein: CASSQVPLGSETQYF.

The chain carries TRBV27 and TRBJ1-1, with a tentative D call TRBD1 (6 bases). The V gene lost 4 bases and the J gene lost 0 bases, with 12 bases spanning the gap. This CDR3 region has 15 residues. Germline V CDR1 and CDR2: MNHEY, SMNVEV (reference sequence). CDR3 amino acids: CASSSGQNMNTEAFF. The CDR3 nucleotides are TGTGCCAGCAGTTCCGGACAGAACATGAACACTGAAGCTTTCTTT.

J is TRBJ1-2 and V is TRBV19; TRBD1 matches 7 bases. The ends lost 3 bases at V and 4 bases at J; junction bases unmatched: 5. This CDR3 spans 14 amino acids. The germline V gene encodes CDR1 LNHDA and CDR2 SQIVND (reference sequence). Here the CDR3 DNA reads TGTGCCAGTAGTATTGTTGGACAGGCCTATGGCTACACCTTC. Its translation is CASSIVGQAYGYTF.

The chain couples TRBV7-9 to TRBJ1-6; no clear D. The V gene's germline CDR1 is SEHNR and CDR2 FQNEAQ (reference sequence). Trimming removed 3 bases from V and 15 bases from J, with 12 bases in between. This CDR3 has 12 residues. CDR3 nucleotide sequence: TGTGCCAGCAGCTTTGACCCGCGGAACCTCCACTTT. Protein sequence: CASSFDPRNLHF. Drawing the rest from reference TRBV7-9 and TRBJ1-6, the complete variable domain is DTGVSQNPRHKITKRGQNVTFRCDPISEHNRLYWYRQTLGQGPEFLTYFQNEAQLEKSRLLSDRFSAERPKGSFSTLEIQRTEQGDSAMYLCASSFDPRNLHFGNGTRLTVT.

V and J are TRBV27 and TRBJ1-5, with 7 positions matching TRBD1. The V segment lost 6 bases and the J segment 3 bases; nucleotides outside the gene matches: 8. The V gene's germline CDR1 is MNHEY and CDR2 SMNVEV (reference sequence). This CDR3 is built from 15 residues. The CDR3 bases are TGTGCCAGCAGCCCCGCCGGGACAGACAATCAGCCCCAGCATTTT. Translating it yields CASSPAGTDNQPQHF.

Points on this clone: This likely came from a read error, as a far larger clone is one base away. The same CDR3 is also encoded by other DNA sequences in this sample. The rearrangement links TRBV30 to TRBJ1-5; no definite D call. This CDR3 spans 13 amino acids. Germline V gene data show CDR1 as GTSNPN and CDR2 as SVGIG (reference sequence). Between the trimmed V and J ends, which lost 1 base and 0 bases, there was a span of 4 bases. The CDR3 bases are TGTGCCTGGAGTGAGAGTAGCAATCAGCCCCAGCATTTT. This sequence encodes CAWSESSNQPQHF.

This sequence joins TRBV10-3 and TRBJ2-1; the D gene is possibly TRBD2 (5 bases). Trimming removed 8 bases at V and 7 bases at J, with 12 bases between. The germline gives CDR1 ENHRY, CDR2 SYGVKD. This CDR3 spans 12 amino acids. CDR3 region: CAISGNGNEQFF. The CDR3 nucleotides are TGTGCCATCTCCGGGAATGGTAATGAGCAGTTCTTC.

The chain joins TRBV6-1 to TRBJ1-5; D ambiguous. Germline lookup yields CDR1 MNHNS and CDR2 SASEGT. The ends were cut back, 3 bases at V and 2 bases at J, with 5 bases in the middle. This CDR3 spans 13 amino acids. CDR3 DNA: TGTGCCAGCAGTGAGGAAGGCAATCAGCCCCAGCATTTT. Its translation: CASSEEGNQPQHF.